These 17 T cell receptor beta chains came from one sample sequenced in a study of T cell clones after liver transplantation. This table comes from immunoSEQ multiplex PCR, and its TCRdb copy is limited to in-frame clones, with some not included. The sample carries tens of thousands of clones, over 60% recorded once. Sequences were derived from CD4+ T cells from blood, sampled at the 22-month timepoint. The receptors come from a human patient who received a liver transplant. Some T cells may have originated in the graft donor.

The chain recombines TRBV19 with TRBJ2-5; D uncertain. Looked up from germline, CDR1 is LNHDA and CDR2 is SQIVND (reference sequence). The CDR3 consists of 15 residues. V was trimmed by 2 bases and J by 1 base, leaving 11 bases between them. CDR3 residues: CASSINELPQETQYF. As DNA, the CDR3 is TGTGCCAGTAGTATAAACGAGTTACCCCAAGAGACCCAGTACTTC.

The chain uses TRBV30 and TRBJ1-6, with D perhaps TRBD1 (6 bases). Germline V lookup: CDR1 GTSNPN, CDR2 SVGIG (reference sequence). Trimming shortened V by 7 bases and J by 7 bases, and 14 bases separated the two germline ends. This CDR3 spans 13 amino acids. The CDR3 region is CASSDRRNSPLHF. CDR3 bases: TGTGCCTCCTCGGACAGAAGGAATTCACCCCTCCACTTT.

This chain links TRBV18 with TRBJ2-5; D is possibly TRBD1 (5 bases). Trimming removed 2 bases at V and 5 bases at J, with 6 bases between. The CDR3 length is 12 residues. Germline CDR1 is KGHSH and CDR2 is LQKENI. CDR3 sequence reads: CASSPGAETQYF. CDR3 bases: TGTGCCAGCTCACCAGGGGCGGAGACCCAGTACTTC.

This clone was picked up many times. The V and J genes are TRBV30 and TRBJ1-2; D unclear. CDR1 and CDR2 from the germline V gene are GTSNPN and SVGIG (reference sequence). Between the trimmed V and J ends, which lost 2 bases and 6 bases, there was a span of 10 bases. The length of the CDR3 is 12 residues. The CDR3: CAWSIRADGYTF. CDR3 bases: TGTGCCTGGAGTATTAGGGCGGATGGCTACACCTTC. Full variable domain (rest looked up from reference TRBV30 and TRBJ1-2): SQTIHQWPATLVQPVGSPLSLECTVEGTSNPNLYWYRQAAGRGLQLLFYSVGIGQISSEVPQNLSASRPQDRQFILSSKKLLLSDSGFYLCAWSIRADGYTFGSGTRLTVV.

The chain is built from TRBV19 and TRBJ1-5; D is perhaps TRBD1 (5 bases). Germline CDR1 reads LNHDA; CDR2 reads SQIVND (reference sequence). Trimming left V 10 bases short and J 6 bases short, with 16 bases between. The CDR3 totals 13 residues. The CDR3 DNA reads as TGTGCCATAGGACACGTCGAATCTCAGCCCCAGCATTTT. The encoded protein is CAIGHVESQPQHF.

The chain couples TRBV5-4 to TRBJ1-2, with TRBD1 as a possible D gene (5 bases). The CDR3 has 15 amino acids. Per the germline V gene, CDR1 is SGHNT and CDR2 is YYREEE (reference sequence). V lost 4 bases and J 4 bases, leaving 17 bases between the germline ends. The CDR3 DNA reads as TGTGCCAGCAGCCCTAGCCTGGGACTCCCCTATGGCTACACCTTC. This sequence encodes CASSPSLGLPYGYTF.

This clone was observed a handful of times. The chain carries TRBV25-1 and TRBJ1-5, with D perhaps matching TRBD1 (5 bases). Germline V gives CDR1 MGHDK, CDR2 SYGVNS. This CDR3 spans 12 amino acids. V shed 5 bases and J shed 6 bases, with 8 bases lying between them. CDR3 residues: CASSKGVQPQHF. The CDR3 nucleotides are TGTGCCAGCAGTAAAGGGGTTCAGCCCCAGCATTTT.

This chain links TRBV2 with TRBJ2-2; D is unclear. This CDR3 is 16 amino acids long. Germline CDR1 SNHLY, CDR2 FYNNEI. V dropped 2 bases and J dropped 5 bases, with 15 bases sitting between them. The CDR3 sequence is CASSERPFLRTGELFF. CDR3 sequence (DNA): TGTGCCAGCAGTGAAAGGCCCTTTTTGAGAACCGGGGAGCTGTTTTTT.

This clone was observed a handful of times. The V and J genes are TRBV2 and TRBJ2-7; D not resolved. CDR1 is SNHLY, CDR2 FYNNEI, per germline. V was pared by 8 bases and J by 1 base, with 15 bases between. The CDR3 contains 14 residues. The CDR3 sequence: CASLVSLGSYEQYF. As DNA, the CDR3 is TGTGCCAGCTTGGTTAGTTTAGGGTCCTACGAGCAGTACTTC.

The CDR3 DNA follows: TGTGCCAGCAGCTCCGTGGGCGGGGGAACAGATACGCAGTATTTT. Translated, it gives CASSSVGGGTDTQYF. The V gene is TRBV5-4, the J gene TRBJ2-3; TRBD2 matches at 7 bases. The junction had 7 bases not matched to a gene; V was cut back by 3 bases and J by 3 bases. Germline CDR1 reads SGHNT; CDR2 reads YYREEE (reference sequence). There are 15 residues in the CDR3.

This sequence joins TRBV5-1 and TRBJ1-5; 11 bases fit TRBD1. The CDR3 extends over 15 amino acids. The ends lost 4 bases at V and 4 bases at J; junction bases unmatched: 4. Germline V gene sequence: CDR1 SGHRS, CDR2 YFSETQ. The CDR3: CASSPGTGGNQPQHF. In nucleotides, the CDR3 is TGCGCCAGCAGCCCTGGGACAGGGGGAAATCAGCCCCAGCATTTT.

The chain has TRBV28 and TRBJ1-2; the match to TRBD1 covers 7 bases. Unmatched junction bases numbered 9, after V lost 9 bases and J lost 8 bases. The CDR3 spans 12 residues. From germline, CDR1 is MDHEN and CDR2 SYDVKM. CDR3 sequence (DNA): TGTGCCAGTAGACAGGGTGTCGTCGGCTACACCTTC. Protein: CASRQGVVGYTF.

This clone was detected only a few times. This sequence joins TRBV7-9 and TRBJ2-7, with D possibly matching TRBD1 (6 bases). The germline gives CDR1 SEHNR, CDR2 FQNEAQ (reference sequence). The CDR3 is 14 amino acids. V lost 1 base to trimming and J lost 1 base, with 8 bases between them. The CDR3 loop is CASSLGGTSYEQYF. The DNA of the CDR3 is TGTGCCAGCAGCTTAGGAGGGACATCCTACGAGCAGTACTTC. Full variable domain (remainder filled in from reference TRBV7-9 and TRBJ2-7): DTGVSQNPRHKITKRGQNVTFRCDPISEHNRLYWYRQTLGQGPEFLTYFQNEAQLEKSRLLSDRFSAERPKGSFSTLEIQRTEQGDSAMYLCASSLGGTSYEQYFGPGTRLTVT.

The table lists this clone with a few counts. This sequence joins TRBV7-2 and TRBJ1-3; 9 nucleotides agree with TRBD1. CDR3 size: 16 residues. CDR1 SGHTA and CDR2 FQGNSA come from the germline V gene. The junction had 5 bases not matched to a gene; V was cut back by 1 base and J by 4 bases. The CDR3 region is CASSLVYTGGGNTIYF. The CDR3 DNA sequence: TGTGCCAGCAGCTTAGTTTATACAGGGGGCGGAAACACCATATATTTT. Full variable domain (outside the CDR3, taken from reference TRBV7-2 and TRBJ1-3): GAGVSQSPSNKVTEKGKDVELRCDPISGHTALYWYRQSLGQGLEFLIYFQGNSAPDKSGLPSDRFSAERTGGSVSTLTIQRTQQEDSAVYLCASSLVYTGGGNTIYFGEGSWLTVV.

This chain links TRBV9 with TRBJ1-3; 8 bases match TRBD1. The CDR3 spans 15 residues. In germline, CDR1 is SGDLS, CDR2 YYNGEE. V shed 2 bases, J shed 0 bases, and the junction held 1 base outside the gene matches. The chain's CDR3 is CASSVGQDSGNTIYF. DNA of the CDR3: TGTGCCAGCAGCGTGGGACAGGACTCTGGAAACACCATATATTTT.

The chain joins TRBV18 to TRBJ2-6; D is uncertain. Trimming left V 2 bases short and J 2 bases short, with 4 bases between. This CDR3 region has 14 residues. Germline V gene lookup returns CDR1 KGHSH and CDR2 LQKENI. DNA for the CDR3: TGTGCCAGCTCACCAGGAACTGGGGCCAACGTCCTGACTTTC. It is translated as CASSPGTGANVLTF.

V gene TRBV7-3 combines with J gene TRBJ1-6; D unresolved. The V and J ends lost 2 bases and 1 base respectively, with 6 bases between them. The CDR3 extends over 15 amino acids. CDR1 and CDR2 from the germline V gene are SGHTA and FQGTGA. This chain's CDR3 is CASSLSGSYNSPLHF. The CDR3 DNA reads as TGTGCCAGCAGCTTATCGGGGTCCTATAATTCACCCCTCCACTTT.